This T cell receptor (beta chain) is drawn from a study of cytomegalovirus exposure and HLA in healthy donors. General study findings and limits: High sensitivity and specificity were reportedly achieved when the classifier diagnosed cytomegalovirus status. It was assumed in the presence/absence analyses that sequencing depth was roughly uniform across donors. Earlier analysis found most TCR beta V segments productive about 87% or about 30% of the time.

The study ran its PCR with 60 Vbeta and 13 Jbeta primers. The repertoire was sequenced with immunoSEQ multiplex PCR; TCRdb's copy has only in-frame clones and lacks some. Of some 160,000 clones in the sample, about 70% were seen once. Notes on this clone: Its target is not known.

The sample taken for sequencing was PBMCs. This TCR was recovered from a man aged 60 to 69 in good health and CMV-seronegative.

The CDR3 reads CASSLLGGSSYEQYF. CDR3 nucleotides: TGTGCCAGCAGTTTATTGGGGGGGAGCTCCTACGAGCAGTACTTC. The chain joins TRBV28 to TRBJ2-7; 7 bases are shared with TRBD2. CDR1 MDHEN and CDR2 SYDVKM come from the germline V gene. Trimming took 1 base from V and 0 from J; bases not matched to a gene: 3. The CDR3 is 15 amino acids.